This TCR beta chain emerged from a study of T-cell memory formation after mild COVID-19. Study in general: Among the donors, TCR clusters were largely specific to each donor.

Study-wide results and limits: The appearance of some responding clones in pre-infection memory suggested that cross-reactive memory joined.

TCRdb re-derived calls from the 5' RACE reads in MiXCR, one entry per CDR3 protein. In the table there are 500,000 to 600,000 distinct CDR3 sequences, around 17% of which are singletons. For this clonotype: Its antigen is currently unknown.

Sequenced sample: PBMCs or a T cell subset sorted from them (not recorded which). This TCR was sampled from an adult woman who had mild COVID-19 (a few samples of this study predate the infection). Cell type and time point are not known.

As DNA, the CDR3 is TGCGCCAGCAGCCAAGCCTTTAGACAGGGTTGGGAGGGCACTGAAGCTTTCTTT. Its translation is CASSQAFRQGWEGTEAFF. The V and J genes are TRBV4-1 and TRBJ1-1; 7 bases match TRBD1. Germline V gives CDR1 MGHRA, CDR2 YSYEKL. The ends lost 1 base at V and 4 bases at J; junction bases unmatched: 15. The CDR3 is 18 residues long.